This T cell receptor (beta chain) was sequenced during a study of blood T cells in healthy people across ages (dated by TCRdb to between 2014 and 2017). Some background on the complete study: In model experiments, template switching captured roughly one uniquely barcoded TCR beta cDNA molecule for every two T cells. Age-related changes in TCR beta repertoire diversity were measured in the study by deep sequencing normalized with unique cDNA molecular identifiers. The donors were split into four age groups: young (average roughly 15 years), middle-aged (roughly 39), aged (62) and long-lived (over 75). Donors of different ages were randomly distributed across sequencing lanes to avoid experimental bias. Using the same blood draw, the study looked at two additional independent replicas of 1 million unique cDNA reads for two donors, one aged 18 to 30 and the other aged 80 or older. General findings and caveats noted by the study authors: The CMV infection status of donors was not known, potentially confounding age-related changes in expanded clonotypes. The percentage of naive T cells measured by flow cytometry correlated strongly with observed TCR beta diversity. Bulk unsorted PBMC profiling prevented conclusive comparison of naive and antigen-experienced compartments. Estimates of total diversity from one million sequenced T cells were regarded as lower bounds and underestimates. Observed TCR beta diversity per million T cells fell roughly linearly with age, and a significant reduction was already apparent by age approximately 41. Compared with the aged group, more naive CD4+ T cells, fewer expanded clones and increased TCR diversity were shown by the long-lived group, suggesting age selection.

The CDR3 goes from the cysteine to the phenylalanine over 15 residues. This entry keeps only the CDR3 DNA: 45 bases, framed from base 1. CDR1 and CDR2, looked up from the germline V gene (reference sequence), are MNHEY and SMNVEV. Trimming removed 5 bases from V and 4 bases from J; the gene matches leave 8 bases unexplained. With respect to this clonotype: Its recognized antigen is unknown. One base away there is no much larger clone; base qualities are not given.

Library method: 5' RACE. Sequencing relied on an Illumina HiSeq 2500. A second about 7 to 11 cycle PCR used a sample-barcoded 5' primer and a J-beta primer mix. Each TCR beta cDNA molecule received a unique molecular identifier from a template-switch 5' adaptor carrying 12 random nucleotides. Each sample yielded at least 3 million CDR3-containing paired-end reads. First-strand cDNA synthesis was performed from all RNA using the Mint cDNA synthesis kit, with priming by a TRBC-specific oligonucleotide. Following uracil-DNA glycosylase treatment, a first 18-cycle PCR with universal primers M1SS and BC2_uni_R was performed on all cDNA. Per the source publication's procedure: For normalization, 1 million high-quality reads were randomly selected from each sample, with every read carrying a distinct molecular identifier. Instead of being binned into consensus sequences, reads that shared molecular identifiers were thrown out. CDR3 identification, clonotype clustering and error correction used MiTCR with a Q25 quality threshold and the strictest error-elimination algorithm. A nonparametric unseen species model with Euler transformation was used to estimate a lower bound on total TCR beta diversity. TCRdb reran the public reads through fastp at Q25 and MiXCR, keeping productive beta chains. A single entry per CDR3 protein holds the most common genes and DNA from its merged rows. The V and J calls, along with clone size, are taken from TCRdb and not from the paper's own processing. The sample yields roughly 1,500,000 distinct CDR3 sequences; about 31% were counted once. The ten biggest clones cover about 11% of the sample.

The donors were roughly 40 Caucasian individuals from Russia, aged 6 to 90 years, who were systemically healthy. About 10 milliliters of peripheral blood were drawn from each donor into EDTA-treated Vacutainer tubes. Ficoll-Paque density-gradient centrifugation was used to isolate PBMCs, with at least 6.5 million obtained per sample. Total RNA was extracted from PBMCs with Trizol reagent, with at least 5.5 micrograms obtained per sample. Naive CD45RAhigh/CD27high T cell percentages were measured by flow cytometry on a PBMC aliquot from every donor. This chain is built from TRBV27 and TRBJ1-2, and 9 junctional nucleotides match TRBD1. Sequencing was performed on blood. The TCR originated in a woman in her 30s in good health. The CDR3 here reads CASSIEGQGGYGYTF. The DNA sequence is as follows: TGTGCCAGCAGTATCGAGGGACAGGGCGGCTATGGCTACACCTTC.